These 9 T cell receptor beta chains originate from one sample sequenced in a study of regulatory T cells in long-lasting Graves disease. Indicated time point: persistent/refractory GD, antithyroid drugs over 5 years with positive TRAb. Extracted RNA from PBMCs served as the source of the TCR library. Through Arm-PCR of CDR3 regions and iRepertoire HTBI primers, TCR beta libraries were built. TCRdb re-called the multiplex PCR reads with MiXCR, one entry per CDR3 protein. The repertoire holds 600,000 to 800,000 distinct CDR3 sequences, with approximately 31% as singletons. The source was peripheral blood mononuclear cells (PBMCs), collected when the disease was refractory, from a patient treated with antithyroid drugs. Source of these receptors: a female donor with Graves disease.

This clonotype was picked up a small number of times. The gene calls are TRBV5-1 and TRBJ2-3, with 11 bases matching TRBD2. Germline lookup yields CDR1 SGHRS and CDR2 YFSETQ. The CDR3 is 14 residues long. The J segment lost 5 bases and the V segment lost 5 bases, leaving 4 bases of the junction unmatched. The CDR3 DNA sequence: TGCGCCAGCAGACTAGCGGGAGAAGGAGATACGCAGTATTTT. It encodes CASRLAGEGDTQYF. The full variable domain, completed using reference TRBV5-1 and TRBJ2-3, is KAGVTQTPRYLIKTRGQQVTLSCSPISGHRSVSWYQQTPGQGLQFLFEYFSETQRNKGNFPGRFSGRQFSNSRSEMNVSTLELGDSALYLCASRLAGEGDTQYFGPGTRLTVL.

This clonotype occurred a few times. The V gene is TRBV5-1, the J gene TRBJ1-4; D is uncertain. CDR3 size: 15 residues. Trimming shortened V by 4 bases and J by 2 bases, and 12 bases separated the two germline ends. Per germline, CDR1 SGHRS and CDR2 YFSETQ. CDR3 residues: CASSALRGTNEKLFF. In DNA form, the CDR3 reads TGCGCCAGCAGCGCCCTGCGTGGGACTAATGAAAAACTGTTTTTT.

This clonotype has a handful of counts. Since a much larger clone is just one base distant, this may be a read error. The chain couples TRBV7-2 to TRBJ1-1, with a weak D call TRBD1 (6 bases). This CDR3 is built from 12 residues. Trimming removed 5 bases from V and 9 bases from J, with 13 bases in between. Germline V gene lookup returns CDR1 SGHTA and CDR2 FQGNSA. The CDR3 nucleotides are TGTGCCAGCAGCCCGGGACAAGCCAAAGCTTTCTTT. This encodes CASSPGQAKAFF.

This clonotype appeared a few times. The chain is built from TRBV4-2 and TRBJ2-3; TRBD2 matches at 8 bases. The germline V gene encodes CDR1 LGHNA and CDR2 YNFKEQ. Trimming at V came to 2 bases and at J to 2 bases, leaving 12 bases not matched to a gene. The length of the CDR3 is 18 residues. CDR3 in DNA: TGTGCCAGCAGCCAAAGCCCCCAGGGAGCGGGAGACACAGATACGCAGTATTTT. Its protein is CASSQSPQGAGDTDTQYF.

DNA of the CDR3: TGTGCCAGCAACGACAGGGCGGGCTTTGACACTGAAGCTTTCTTT. Residues: CASNDRAGFDTEAFF. J is TRBJ1-1 and V is TRBV27, with TRBD1 identical over 7 bases. V lost 7 bases to trimming and J lost 3 bases; unmatched junction nucleotides: 11. Germline CDR1 MNHEY, CDR2 SMNVEV (reference sequence). The CDR3 is 15 amino acids.

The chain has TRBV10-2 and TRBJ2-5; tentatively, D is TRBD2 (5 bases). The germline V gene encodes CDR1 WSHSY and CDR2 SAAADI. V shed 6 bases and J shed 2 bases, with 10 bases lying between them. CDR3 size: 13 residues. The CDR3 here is CASRQTIQETQYF. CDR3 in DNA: TGCGCCAGCAGACAGACTATTCAAGAGACCCAGTACTTC.

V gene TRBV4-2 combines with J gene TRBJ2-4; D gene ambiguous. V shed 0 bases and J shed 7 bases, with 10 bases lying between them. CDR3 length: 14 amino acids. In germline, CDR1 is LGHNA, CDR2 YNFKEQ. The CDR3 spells CASSQDDLGNIQYF. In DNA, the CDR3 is TGTGCCAGCAGCCAAGATGACTTAGGGAACATTCAGTACTTC.

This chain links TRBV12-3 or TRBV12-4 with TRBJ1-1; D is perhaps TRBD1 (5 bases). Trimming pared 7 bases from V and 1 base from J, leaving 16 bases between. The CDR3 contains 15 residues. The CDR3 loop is CASNERAGRNTEAFF. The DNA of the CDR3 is TGTGCCAGCAACGAAAGGGCAGGGAGGAACACTGAAGCTTTCTTT.

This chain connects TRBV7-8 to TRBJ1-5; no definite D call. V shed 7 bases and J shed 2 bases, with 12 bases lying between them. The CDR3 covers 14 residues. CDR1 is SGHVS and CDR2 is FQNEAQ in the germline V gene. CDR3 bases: TGTGCCAGCACGCTTAGGGATGGCAATCAGCCCCAGCATTTT. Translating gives CASTLRDGNQPQHF. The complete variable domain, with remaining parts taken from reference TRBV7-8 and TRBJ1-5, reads GAGVSQSPRYKVAKRGQDVALRCDPISGHVSLFWYQQALGQGPEFLTYFQNEAQLDKSGLPSDRFFAERPEGSVSTLKIQRTQQEDSAVYLCASTLRDGNQPQHFGDGTRLSIL.